This T cell receptor beta chain was identified in a study of blood T cell repertoires in COVID-19 (dated by TCRdb to 2018 to 2021). About the study as a whole: Samples from collaborators originated in the United States, Italy and Spain and spanned both the acute and convalescent phases of COVID-19. The material from the prospective study consisted of cDNA or gDNA derived from T cells, B-cell-depleted T cells, or PBMCs. Subjects who had been exposed to COVID-19, were actively infected with it, or had recovered from it provided the deeply sampled blood TCRbeta repertoires that made up the dataset. The repertoires were released in a freely available public database intended as a resource for research on the immune response to SARS-CoV-2. The samples were drawn from the first 160 participants of the ongoing ImmuneRACE study and from 950 to 1,500 subjects provided by 6 global collaborators. A de-identified subject ID, COVID-19 status, age in years and sex were almost always included in the sample metadata. HLA class I and class II types, where available, came from metadata supplied by the sample provider rather than from assay-based typing.

Trimming removed 5 bases from V and 0 bases from J, leaving 8 bases between the germline ends. The CDR3 holds 13 amino acids from the cysteine to the phenylalanine. Just CDR3 DNA is preserved here, 39 bases in frame from base 1. CDR1 GTSNPN and CDR2 SVGIG were looked up in the germline V gene (reference sequence). TCRbeta CDR3 regions were amplified from genomic DNA using the immunoSEQ Assay, a bias-controlled multiplex PCR. The published analysis was carried out like this. Nucleated cell counts per sample were estimated from amplification of reference gene primers within the assay. To quantify the absolute abundance of each unique TCRbeta CDR3 rearrangement, sequence reads were collapsed and filtered. For each sample, productive Simpson clonality was calculated as the square root of Simpson's diversity index across productive rearrangements. This immuneACCESS table, as held by TCRdb, lists in-frame sequences with V and J called but not all clones. Of the missing ones, under half trace to an unresolved V gene in checked studies; the others have no known cause. The DNA was the basis for D and trimming; V, J and clone size are from that table. The sample profile shows around 70,000 clones; around nine tenths of them were found once. The ten largest clones represent 5.5% to 8% of the sample.

What the research found in general, with its limitations: Clinical and demographic metadata were provided uncurated, with the amount varying by source and participant.

The collaborating institutions used their own protocols to collect whole blood in K2EDTA tubes. Collaborator samples were shipped for TCRbeta analysis as frozen whole blood, isolated PBMCs, or DNA extracted from either sample type. This clone was picked up one time. Its antigen is still unknown. No much larger clonotype is one base removed from it; base qualities were not supplied. Sequencing used peripheral blood. The sequence was obtained from a man aged 50-60 years with active COVID-19. The chain was built from TRBV30 and TRBJ1-5; a confident D gene designation cannot be given. This receptor carries the CDR3 CAWASGSNQPQHF. The nucleotides read TGTGCCTGGGCCAGTGGTAGCAATCAGCCCCAGCATTTT.